This T cell receptor beta chain derives from a study of regulatory dendritic cells for organ transplantation. TCRdb's copy holds only in-frame clones and misses some; the assay was immunoSEQ multiplex PCR. The repertoire holds approximately 9,300 clones, with more than 70% as singletons. Sorted subsets were CFSE-labeled and cultured less than 6 days with allogeneic dendritic cells. Of note for this clone: Its antigen is still unknown.

Germline V gene sequence: CDR1 SGHRS, CDR2 YFSETQ. V shed 1 base and J shed 0 bases, with 23 bases lying between them. The length of the CDR3 is 21 residues. The receptor's source is a human donor in good health. Sequencing input: memory CD4+ T cells from blood cultured with dendritic cells. Subset here: CD45RO+ memory T cells. V usage is TRBV5-1 and J usage is TRBJ2-6; TRBD2 might be the D (6 bases). The CDR3 here is CASSLNYLTGLSLSGANVLTF. The DNA of the CDR3 is TGCGCCAGCAGCTTGAACTACCTTACCGGACTATCCCTCTCTGGGGCCAACGTCCTGACTTTC.